Included here is one TCR beta chain sequence, with context. Its specificity is unknown. Sequencing was performed with immunoSEQ multiplex PCR; in TCRdb, only in-frame clones are kept and a portion is missing. The data show some 130,000 clones, with over 85% seen just once and 0.91% held by the top ten. The data derive from a study of T cell responses to AZD1222 COVID-19 vaccine. CDR1 and CDR2 from the germline V gene are MNHEY and SMNVEV (reference sequence). This CDR3 comprises 15 residues. With 6 bases clipped from V and 6 bases from J, the junction kept 13 bases outside the gene matches. General study results and limits: Spike regions recognized by vaccine-associated CD4 TCRs spanned the protein, led by 160-218 and 743-854. Only 5 or 6 people who got AZD1222 tested seropositive at baseline. Vaccination with two AZD1222 doses was followed by a rise in Spike-specific TCR breadth and depth.

The sequencing here drew on peripheral blood, taken on day 0 of AZD1222 vaccination. The origin of this receptor is an adult in good health. This rearrangement joins TRBV27 to TRBJ1-2; 7 bases match TRBD1. CDR3 sequence (DNA): TGTGCCAGCAGACAGGGGTGGGGGAGCACTCATGGCTACACCTTC. Its translation is CASRQGWGSTHGYTF.